This entry features one TCR beta chain sequence. The data belong to a study of T cell changes during pregnancy in multiple sclerosis. Sequencing used immunoSEQ multiplex PCR; TCRdb keeps in-frame clones, though not all of them. The profile shows around 100,000 clones, 80% to 95% of them singletons. With 1 base removed from V and 7 bases from J, the gap between germline ends came to 10 bases. Germline V gene data show CDR1 as SGHNT and CDR2 as YENEEA. CDR3 length: 14 amino acids. V is TRBV11-3 and J is TRBJ2-2; tentatively, D is TRBD2 (6 bases). Sequences were derived from peripheral blood, sampled in the second trimester of pregnancy. The source of this sequence is a female donor with multiple sclerosis, enrolled in a pregnancy study. CDR3 residues: CASSLGRGNGELFF. DNA of the CDR3: TGTGCCAGCAGCTTAGGGAGGGGAAACGGGGAGCTGTTTTTT.